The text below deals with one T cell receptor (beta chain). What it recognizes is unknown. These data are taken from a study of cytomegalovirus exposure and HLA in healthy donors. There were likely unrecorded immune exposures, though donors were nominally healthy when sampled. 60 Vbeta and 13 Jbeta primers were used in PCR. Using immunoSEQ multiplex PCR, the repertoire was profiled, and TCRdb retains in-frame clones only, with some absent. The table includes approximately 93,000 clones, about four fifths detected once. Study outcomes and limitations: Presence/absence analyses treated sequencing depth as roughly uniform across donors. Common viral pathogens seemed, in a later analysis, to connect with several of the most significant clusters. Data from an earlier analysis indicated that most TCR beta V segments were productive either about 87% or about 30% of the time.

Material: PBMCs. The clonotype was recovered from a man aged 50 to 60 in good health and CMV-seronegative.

The CDR3 nucleotides are TGTGCCAGCAGTGAACGCGCGGGGAGCTACGAGCAGTACTTC. Amino acid sequence: CASSERAGSYEQYF. The chain has TRBV6-1 and TRBJ2-7, with a tentative D call TRBD2 (6 bases). Trimming took 2 bases from V and 3 from J, leaving 11 bases between them. Germline loops: CDR1 MNHNS, CDR2 SASEGT. The CDR3 loop spans 14 amino acids.